This TCR beta chain was documented in a study of blood T cell repertoires in COVID-19. CDR3 size: 14 residues. Germline CDR1 reads SGHTA; CDR2 reads FQGNSA. Everyone who took part was 18 to 89 years old, and they came from about 25 US areas. Sequenced by immunoSEQ multiplex PCR; TCRdb stores in-frame clones only, minus some. The sample consists of under 300,000 clones, approximately 91% of them appearing once. Of note for this clone: A junction end diverges from the germline sequence, so it may reflect a read error. Other DNA sequences in the sample encode the same CDR3.

This TCR derives from a woman in her forties with acute COVID-19. V and J are TRBV7-2 and TRBJ2-5, with 8 bases fitting TRBD2. Specimen: PBMCs or T cells enriched from blood (not recorded which). The CDR3 DNA follows: TGTGCCAGCAGCCTAGCGGGTGGGGGGGAGACCCAGTACTTC. The encoded protein is CASSLAGGGETQYF.